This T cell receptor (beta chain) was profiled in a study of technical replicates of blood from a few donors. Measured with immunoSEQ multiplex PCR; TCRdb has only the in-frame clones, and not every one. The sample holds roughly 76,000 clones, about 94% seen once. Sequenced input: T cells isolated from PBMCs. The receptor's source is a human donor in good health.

CDR3 in DNA: TGTGCCAGTAGTATAGAAGCGGGAAAGAGCAATGAGCAGTTCTTC. This gives the protein CASSIEAGKSNEQFF. The V gene is TRBV19, the J gene TRBJ2-1; 7 bases agree with TRBD2. The CDR3 spans 15 residues. Germline V gene sequence: CDR1 LNHDA, CDR2 SQIVND (reference sequence). The V gene end was trimmed by 0 bases and the J gene end by 6 bases; junction bases not matched to a gene: 5.